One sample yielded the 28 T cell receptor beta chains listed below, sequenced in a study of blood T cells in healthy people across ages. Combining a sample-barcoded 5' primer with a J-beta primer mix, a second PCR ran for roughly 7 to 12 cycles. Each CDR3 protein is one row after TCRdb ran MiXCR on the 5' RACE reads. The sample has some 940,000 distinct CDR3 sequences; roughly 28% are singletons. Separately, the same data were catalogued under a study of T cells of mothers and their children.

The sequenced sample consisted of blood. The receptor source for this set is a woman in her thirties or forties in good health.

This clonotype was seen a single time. CDR3 loop: CASSGGIGRDTQYF. DNA for the CDR3: TGTGCCAGCAGCGGGGGGATAGGTAGGGATACGCAGTATTTT. The V and J genes are TRBV9 and TRBJ2-3; D may correspond to TRBD1 or TRBD2 (5 bases each). The CDR3 length is 14 residues. V was cut by 3 bases and J by 6 bases, with 14 bases left in between. The germline CDR1 and CDR2 sequences are SGDLS and YYNGEE.

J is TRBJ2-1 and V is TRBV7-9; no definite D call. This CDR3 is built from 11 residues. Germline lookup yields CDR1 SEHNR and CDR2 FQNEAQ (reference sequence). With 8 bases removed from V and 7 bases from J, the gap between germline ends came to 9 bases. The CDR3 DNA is TGTGCCAGCGGGGTGGGAAATGAGCAGTTCTTC. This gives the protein CASGVGNEQFF.

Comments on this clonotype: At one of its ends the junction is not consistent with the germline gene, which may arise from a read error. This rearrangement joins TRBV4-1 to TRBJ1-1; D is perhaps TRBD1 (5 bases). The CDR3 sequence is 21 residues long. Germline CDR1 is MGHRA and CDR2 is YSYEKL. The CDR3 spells CANSHVIGGVGRIGTNTEAFF. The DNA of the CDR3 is TGCGCCAACAGCCACGTTATTGGCGGGGTTGGGCGGATTGGGACGAACACTGAAGCTTTCTTT.

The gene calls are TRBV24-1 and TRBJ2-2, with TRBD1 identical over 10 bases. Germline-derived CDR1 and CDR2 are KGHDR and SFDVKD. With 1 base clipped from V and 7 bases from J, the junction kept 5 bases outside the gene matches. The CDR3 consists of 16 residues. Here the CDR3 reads CATSDFGQGVDGELFF. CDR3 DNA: TGTGCCACCAGTGATTTCGGACAGGGGGTGGACGGGGAGCTGTTTTTT.

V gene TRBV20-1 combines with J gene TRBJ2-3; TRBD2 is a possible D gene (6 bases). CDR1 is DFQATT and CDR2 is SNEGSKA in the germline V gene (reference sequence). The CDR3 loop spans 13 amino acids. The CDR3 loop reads CSTSIGPTDTQYF. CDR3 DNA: TGCAGCACTAGCATAGGCCCCACAGATACGCAGTATTTT.

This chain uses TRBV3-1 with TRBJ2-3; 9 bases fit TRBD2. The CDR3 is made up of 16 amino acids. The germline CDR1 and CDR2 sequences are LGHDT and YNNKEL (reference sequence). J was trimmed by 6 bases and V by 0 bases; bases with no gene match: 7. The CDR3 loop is CASSQDGGLASDTQYF. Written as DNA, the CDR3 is TGTGCCAGCAGCCAAGATGGAGGACTAGCGAGCGATACGCAGTATTTT.

CDR3 bases: TGTGCCAGCAGCGGAATCCGGGACAGTATAAACAATGAGCAGTTCTTC. It is translated as CASSGIRDSINNEQFF. V usage is TRBV7-6 and J usage is TRBJ2-1; the match to TRBD1 covers 7 bases. Trimming took 5 bases from V and 5 from J; bases not matched to a gene: 12. This CDR3 comprises 16 residues. The germline V gene encodes CDR1 SGHVS and CDR2 FNYEAQ. Variable domain in full (rest from reference TRBV7-6 and TRBJ2-1): GAGVSQSPRYKVTKRGQDVALRCDPISGHVSLYWYRQALGQGPEFLTYFNYEAQQDKSGLPNDRFSAERPEGSISTLTIQRTEQRDSAMYRCASSGIRDSINNEQFFGPGTRLTVL.

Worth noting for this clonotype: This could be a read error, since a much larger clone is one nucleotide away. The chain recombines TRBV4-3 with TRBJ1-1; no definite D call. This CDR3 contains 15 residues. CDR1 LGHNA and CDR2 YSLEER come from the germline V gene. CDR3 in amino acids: CASGQELAPETEAFF. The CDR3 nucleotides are TGCGCCAGCGGCCAAGAACTAGCGCCGGAAACTGAAGCTTTCTTT.

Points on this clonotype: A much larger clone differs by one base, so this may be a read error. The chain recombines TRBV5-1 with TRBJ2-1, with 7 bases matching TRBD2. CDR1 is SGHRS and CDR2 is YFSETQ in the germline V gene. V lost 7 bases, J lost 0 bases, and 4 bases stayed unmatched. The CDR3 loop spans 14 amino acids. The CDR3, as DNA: TGCGCCAGCGCGGGGGTCGGCTCCTACAATGAGCAGTTCTTC. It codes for CASAGVGSYNEQFF.

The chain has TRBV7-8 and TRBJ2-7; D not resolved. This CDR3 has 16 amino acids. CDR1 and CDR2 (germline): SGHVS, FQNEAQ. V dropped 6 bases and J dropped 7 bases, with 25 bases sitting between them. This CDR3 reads CASSQVPESSYNEQYF. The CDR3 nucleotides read TGTGCCAGCAGTCAAGTTCCGGAGAGCTCCTACAATGAGCAGTACTTC.

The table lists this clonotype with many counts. The CDR3 region has the DNA TGTGCCAGCAGCCCCCGGACAGGCTGGGGAAACATTCAGTACTTC. It specifies CASSPRTGWGNIQYF. The chain links TRBV12-3 or TRBV12-4 to TRBJ2-4; 7 nucleotides line up with TRBD1. The CDR3 loop spans 15 amino acids. V was clipped by 6 bases and J by 6 bases; unmatched bases: 11.

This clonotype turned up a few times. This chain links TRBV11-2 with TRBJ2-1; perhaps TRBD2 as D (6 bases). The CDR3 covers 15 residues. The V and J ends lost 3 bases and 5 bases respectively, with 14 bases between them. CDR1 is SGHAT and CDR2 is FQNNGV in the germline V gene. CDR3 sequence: CASSFLAGLNNEQFF. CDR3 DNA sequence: TGTGCCAGCAGCTTCCTCGCGGGACTCAACAATGAGCAGTTCTTC.

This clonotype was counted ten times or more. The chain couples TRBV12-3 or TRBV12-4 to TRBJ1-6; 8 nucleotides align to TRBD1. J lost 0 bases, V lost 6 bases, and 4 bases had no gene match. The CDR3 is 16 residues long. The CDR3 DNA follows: TGTGCCAGCAGACCTGGACAGGGCTCCTATAATTCACCCCTCCACTTT. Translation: CASRPGQGSYNSPLHF.

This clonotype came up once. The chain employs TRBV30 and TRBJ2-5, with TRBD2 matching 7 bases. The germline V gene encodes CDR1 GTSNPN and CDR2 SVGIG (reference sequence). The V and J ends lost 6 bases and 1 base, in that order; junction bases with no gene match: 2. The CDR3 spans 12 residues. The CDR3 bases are TGTGCCTGCCGCGGGGGCCAAGAGACCCAGTACTTC. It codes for CACRGGQETQYF.

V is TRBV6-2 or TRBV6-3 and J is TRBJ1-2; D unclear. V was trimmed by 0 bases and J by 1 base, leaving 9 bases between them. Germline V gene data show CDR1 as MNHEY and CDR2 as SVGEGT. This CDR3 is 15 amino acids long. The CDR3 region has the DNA TGTGCCAGCAGTTACTCGATCAGATTTAACTATGGCTACACCTTC. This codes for CASSYSIRFNYGYTF.

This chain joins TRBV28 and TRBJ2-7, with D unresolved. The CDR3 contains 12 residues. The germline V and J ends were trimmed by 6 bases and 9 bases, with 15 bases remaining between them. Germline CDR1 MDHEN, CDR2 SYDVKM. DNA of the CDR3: TGTGCCAGCAGACAAAAAGGCTTGGTGCAGTACTTC. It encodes CASRQKGLVQYF. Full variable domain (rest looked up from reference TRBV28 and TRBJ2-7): DVKVTQSSRYLVKRTGEKVFLECVQDMDHENMFWYRQDPGLGLRLIYFSYDVKMKEKGDIPEGYSVSREKKERFSLILESASTNQTSMYLCASRQKGLVQYFGPGTRLTVT.

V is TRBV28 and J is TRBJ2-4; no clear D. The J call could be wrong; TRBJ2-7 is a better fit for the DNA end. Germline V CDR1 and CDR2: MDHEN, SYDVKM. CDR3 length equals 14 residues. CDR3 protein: CASSVDWGSYEQYF. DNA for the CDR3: TGTGCCAGCAGCGTAGACTGGGGCTCCTACGAGCAGTACTTC.

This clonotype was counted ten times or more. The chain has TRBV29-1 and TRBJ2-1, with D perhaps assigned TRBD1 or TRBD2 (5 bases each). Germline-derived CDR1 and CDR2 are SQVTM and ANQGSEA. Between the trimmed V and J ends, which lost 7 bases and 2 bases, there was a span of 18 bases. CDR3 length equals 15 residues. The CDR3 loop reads CSAVGTPPPYNEQFF. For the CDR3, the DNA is TGCAGCGCTGTGGGGACCCCACCGCCCTACAATGAGCAGTTCTTC.

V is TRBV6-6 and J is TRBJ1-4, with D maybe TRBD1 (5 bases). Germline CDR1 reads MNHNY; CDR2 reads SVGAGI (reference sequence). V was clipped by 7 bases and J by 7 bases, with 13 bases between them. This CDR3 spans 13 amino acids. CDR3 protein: CASTGGSIEKLFF. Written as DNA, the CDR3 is TGTGCCAGCACCGGGGGGAGTATTGAAAAACTGTTTTTT.

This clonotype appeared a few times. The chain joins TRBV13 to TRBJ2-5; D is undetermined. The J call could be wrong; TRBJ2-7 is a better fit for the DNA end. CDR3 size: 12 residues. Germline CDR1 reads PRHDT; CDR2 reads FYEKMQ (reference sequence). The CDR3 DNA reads TGTGCCAGCAGCTACTGGACGGGCGAGCAGTACTTC. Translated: CASSYWTGEQYF.

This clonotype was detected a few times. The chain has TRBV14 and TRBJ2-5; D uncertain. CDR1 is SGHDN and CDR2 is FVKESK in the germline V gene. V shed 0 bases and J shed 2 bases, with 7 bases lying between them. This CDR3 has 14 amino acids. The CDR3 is CASSQERLQETQYF. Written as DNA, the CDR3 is TGTGCCAGCAGCCAAGAAAGGCTTCAAGAGACCCAGTACTTC. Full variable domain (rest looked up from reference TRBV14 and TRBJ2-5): EAGVTQFPSHSVIEKGQTVTLRCDPISGHDNLYWYRRVMGKEIKFLLHFVKESKQDESGMPNNRFLAERTGGTYSTLKVQPAELEDSGVYFCASSQERLQETQYFGPGTRLLVL.

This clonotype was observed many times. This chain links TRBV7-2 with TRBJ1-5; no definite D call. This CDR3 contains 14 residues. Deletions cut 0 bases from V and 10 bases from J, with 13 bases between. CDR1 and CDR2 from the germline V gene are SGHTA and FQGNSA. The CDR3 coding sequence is TGTGCCAGCAGCTTAGCACAGACATTTAATCCCCAGCATTTT. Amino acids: CASSLAQTFNPQHF. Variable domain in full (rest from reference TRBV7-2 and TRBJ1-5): GAGVSQSPSNKVTEKGKDVELRCDPISGHTALYWYRQSLGQGLEFLIYFQGNSAPDKSGLPSDRFSAERTGGSVSTLTIQRTQQEDSAVYLCASSLAQTFNPQHFGDGTRLSIL.

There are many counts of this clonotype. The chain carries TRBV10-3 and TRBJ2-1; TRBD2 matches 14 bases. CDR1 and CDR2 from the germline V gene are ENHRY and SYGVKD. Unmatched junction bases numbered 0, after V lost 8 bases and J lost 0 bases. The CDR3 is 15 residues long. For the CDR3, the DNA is TGTGCCATCGGGACTAGCGGGAGCTCCTACAATGAGCAGTTCTTC. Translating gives CAIGTSGSSYNEQFF.

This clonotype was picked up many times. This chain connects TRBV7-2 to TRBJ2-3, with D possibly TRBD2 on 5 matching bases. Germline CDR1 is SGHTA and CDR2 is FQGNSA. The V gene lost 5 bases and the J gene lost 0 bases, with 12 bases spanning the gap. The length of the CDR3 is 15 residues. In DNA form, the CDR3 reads TGTGCCAGCAGCCGAAGCGGCATAAGCACAGATACGCAGTATTTT. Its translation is CASSRSGISTDTQYF.

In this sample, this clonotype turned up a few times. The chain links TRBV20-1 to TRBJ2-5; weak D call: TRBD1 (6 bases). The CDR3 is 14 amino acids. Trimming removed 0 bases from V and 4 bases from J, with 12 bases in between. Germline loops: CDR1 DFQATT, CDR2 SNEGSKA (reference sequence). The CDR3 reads CSARDIEGVETQYF. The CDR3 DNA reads TGCAGTGCTAGAGATATTGAGGGGGTAGAGACCCAGTACTTC.

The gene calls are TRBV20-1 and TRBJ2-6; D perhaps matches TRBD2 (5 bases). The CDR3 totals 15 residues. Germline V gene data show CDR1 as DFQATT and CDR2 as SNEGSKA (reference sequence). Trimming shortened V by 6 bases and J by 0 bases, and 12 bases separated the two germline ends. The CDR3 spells CSAYDGNSGANVLTF. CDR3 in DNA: TGCAGTGCGTACGACGGGAACTCTGGGGCCAACGTCCTGACTTTC.

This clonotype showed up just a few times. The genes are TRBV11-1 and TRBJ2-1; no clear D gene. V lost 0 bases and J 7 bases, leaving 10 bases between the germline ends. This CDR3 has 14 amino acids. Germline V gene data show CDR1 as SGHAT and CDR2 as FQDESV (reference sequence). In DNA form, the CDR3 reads TGTGCCAGCAGCTTAGCCCCTAGGCGTAATGAGCAGTTCTTC. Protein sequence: CASSLAPRRNEQFF.

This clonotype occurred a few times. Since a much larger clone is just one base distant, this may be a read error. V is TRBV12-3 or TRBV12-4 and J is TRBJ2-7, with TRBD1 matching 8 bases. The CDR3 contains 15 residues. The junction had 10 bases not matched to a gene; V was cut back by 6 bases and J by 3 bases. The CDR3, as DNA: TGTGCCAGCAGCCCTAGGACAGGGACTGGCTACGAGCAGTACTTC. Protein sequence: CASSPRTGTGYEQYF.